This T cell receptor (beta chain) was documented in a study of T cell responses to AZD1222 COVID-19 vaccine. Some clones are missing from TCRdb's copy, which holds only in-frame ones; the method was immunoSEQ multiplex PCR. The table lists about 150,000 clones, around 90% of them singletons. Study-wide results and limits: Vaccination with two AZD1222 doses was followed by a rise in Spike-specific TCR breadth and depth.

In the case of this clone: Its antigen is not identified.

V lost 2 bases, J lost 4 bases, and 5 bases lay in between. In germline, CDR1 is MDHEN, CDR2 SYDVKM. This CDR3 has 13 amino acids. This clonotype was obtained from an adult in good health. The chain recombines TRBV28 with TRBJ2-2; D not certain. Source: peripheral blood, taken on day 0 of AZD1222 vaccination. DNA for the CDR3: TGTGCCAGCAGTTTAGGGATCACCGGGGAGCTGTTTTTT. It encodes CASSLGITGELFF.